This is a list of T cell receptor beta chains from one sample in a study of blood T cell repertoires in COVID-19. Sequencing was performed with immunoSEQ multiplex PCR; in TCRdb, only in-frame clones are kept and a portion is missing. The table records about 370,000 clones, around 92% of them present only once. The sample was peripheral blood. The receptors were sampled from a woman aged 30 to 39 with COVID-19, enrolled during active disease. The CDR3 runs from the conserved cysteine through the conserved F or W. D genes are given only for firm matches. Clone size, where shown, is once, few, many, or a class for clones that have expanded.

J,D,V,size,DNA,CDR3
TRBJ2-1,TRBD2,TRBV6-2/TRBV6-3,few,TGTGCCAGCAGTTGGGATACTAGCGGGAGGCGGTTCTTC,CASSWDTSGRRFF
TRBJ2-1,TRBD1,TRBV5-1,once,TGCGCCAGCAGCTTGGCAGACAGGGCGAGTGAGCAGTTCTTC,CASSLADRASEQFF
TRBJ1-1,TRBD1,TRBV6-5,few,TGTGCCAGCAGCAGGGACAGGGGCATGAACACTGAAGCTTTCTTT,CASSRDRGMNTEAFF
TRBJ1-6,TRBD1,TRBV9,NA,TGTGCCAGCAGCGCCGACAGGGGGCAATATTCACCCCTCCACTTT,CASSADRGQYSPLHF
TRBJ2-1,TRBD2,TRBV7-8,NA,TGTGCCAGCAGCTTAGAGGGACTAGCGCTGGGCAATGAGCAGTTCTTC,CASSLEGLALGNEQFF
TRBJ2-5,NA,TRBV7-8,NA,TGTGCCAGCAGCTTAGCGAGGTATCGGGAGACCCAGTACTTC,CASSLARYRETQYF
TRBJ1-4,NA,TRBV4-1,NA,TGCGCCAGCAGCCAACGTCATCATGCGGGAGGCGGGCGTGAAAAACTGTTTTTT,CASSQRHHAGGGREKLFF
TRBJ2-7,NA,TRBV30,NA,TGTGCCTGGAGCGGGGGCTCCTACGAGCAGTACTTC,CAWSGGSYEQYF
TRBJ1-5,NA,TRBV7-2,NA,TGTGCCAGCAGCTTGACAGGTGATAGCAATCAGCCCCAGCATTTT,CASSLTGDSNQPQHF
TRBJ1-1,TRBD1,TRBV5-4,once,TGTGCCAGCAGCTCCTCCCCCGACAGGGCGAACACTGAAGCTTTCTTT,CASSSSPDRANTEAFF
TRBJ2-5,NA,TRBV7-9,NA,TGTGCCAGCAGCTTAGAGGGGCCGGGACAAGGACAAGAGACCCAGTACTTC,CASSLEGPGQGQETQYF
TRBJ1-2,TRBD1,TRBV19,NA,TGTGCCAGTAAAGACAGGGGGCAACAACCCTATGGCTACACCTTC,CASKDRGQQPYGYTF
TRBJ2-7,NA,TRBV6-5,NA,TGTGCCAGCAGCCCCGCCGGGATTCTTTACGAGCAGTACTTC,CASSPAGILYEQYF
TRBJ2-1,TRBD2,TRBV5-5,NA,TGTGCCAGCAGCCACTATAGCGGGAGTGGGAATGAGCAGTTCTTC,CASSHYSGSGNEQFF
TRBJ2-7,TRBD1,TRBV27,NA,TGTGCCAGCAGTCCGATCCGGGACAGAGACGAGCAGTACTTC,CASSPIRDRDEQYF
TRBJ2-7,NA,TRBV20-1,once,TGCAGTGCTCCCCGGGACTACGAGCAGTACTTC,CSAPRDYEQYF
TRBJ2-1,TRBD2,TRBV5-4,NA,TGTGCCAGCAGCTTGGACCAGCGGGGGGCCTCCACTGAGCAGTTCTTC,CASSLDQRGASTEQFF
TRBJ2-2,NA,TRBV7-9,NA,TGTGCCGCTCTTCGCGGGATCGAGGGCGGGGAGCTGTTTTTT,CAALRGIEGGELFF
TRBJ1-4,TRBD1,TRBV5-4,NA,TGTGCCAGCAGCTTGGACAGGGGCGGGGAAAAACTGTTTTTT,CASSLDRGGEKLFF
TRBJ2-1,TRBD1,TRBV5-5,NA,TGTGCCAGCAGCTGGTCAGACAGGGGGCGACGGCAGTTCTTC,CASSWSDRGRRQFF
TRBJ1-6,NA,TRBV12-5,NA,TGTGCTAGTGGTTATCGGTGGGGGCTTTGGCGTTCACCCCTCCACTTT,CASGYRWGLWRSPLHF